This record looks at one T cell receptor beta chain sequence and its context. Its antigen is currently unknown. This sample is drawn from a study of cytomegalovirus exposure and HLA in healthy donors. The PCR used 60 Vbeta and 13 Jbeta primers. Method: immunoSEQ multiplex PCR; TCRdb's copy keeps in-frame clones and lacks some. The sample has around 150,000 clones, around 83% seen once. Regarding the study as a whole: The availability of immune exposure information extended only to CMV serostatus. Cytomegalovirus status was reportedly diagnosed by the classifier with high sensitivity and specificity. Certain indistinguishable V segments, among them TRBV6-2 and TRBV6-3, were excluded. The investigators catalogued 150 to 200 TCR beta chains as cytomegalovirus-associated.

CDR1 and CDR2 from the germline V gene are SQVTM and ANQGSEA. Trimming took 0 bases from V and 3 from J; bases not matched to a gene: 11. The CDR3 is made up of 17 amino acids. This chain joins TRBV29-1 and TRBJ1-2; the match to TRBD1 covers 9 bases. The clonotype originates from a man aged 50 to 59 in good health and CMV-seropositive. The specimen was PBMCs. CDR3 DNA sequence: TGCAGCGTTGAAGATCCGGGCTCTGACAGGGGGGACTATGGCTACACCTTC. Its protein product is CSVEDPGSDRGDYGYTF. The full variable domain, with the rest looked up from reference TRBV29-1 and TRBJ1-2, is SAVISQKPSRDICQRGTSLTIQCQVDSQVTMMFWYRQQPGQSLTLIATANQGSEATYESGFVIDKFPISRPNLTFSTLTVSNMSPEDSSIYLCSVEDPGSDRGDYGYTFGSGTRLTVV.